The T cell receptor (beta chain) under discussion was sequenced for a study of OX40 agonist ivuxolimab in advanced cancers. Overall study context: Six ivuxolimab dose levels, 0.01 to 10 mg/kg, were given intravenously every 2 weeks. Patients with hepatocellular carcinoma, melanoma, renal cell or head and neck cancer made up the dose-escalation patients. Findings and limits, study-wide: On average, CD8+ T cells had more expanded clones than CD4+. Clones of CD4+ and CD8+ blood T cells grew by week 6 at doses of 0.1 to 3.0 mg/kg.

Only in-frame clones appear in the TCRdb table, and some are missing; sequencing was by immunoSEQ multiplex PCR. The table shows 65,000 to 70,000 clones, with 77% occurring only once. For this clone: Antigen specificity is unknown.

This clonotype was sampled from an adult with an advanced solid tumor such as melanoma, head and neck, liver or kidney cancer. The sequencing used CD4+ or CD8+ T cells sorted from blood, collected in a trial of the OX40 agonist ivuxolimab.

Here the CDR3 DNA reads TGCGCCAGCAGCTTACCCCAGGGGGGAGGCTACACCTTC. This encodes CASSLPQGGGYTF. The rearrangement uses TRBV5-1 and TRBJ1-2; 7 positions agree with TRBD1. The germline CDR1 and CDR2 sequences are SGHRS and YFSETQ. CDR3 length equals 13 residues. V lost 2 bases and J lost 8; bases outside the gene matches: 6.